This paragraph reports one TCR beta chain. The target antigen is unknown. This entry comes from a study of blood T cells in healthy people across ages. Overall study results and limits: With donor CMV status unknown, expanded clonotype changes were possibly confounded. No conclusive comparison of naive versus antigen-experienced cells was possible with unsorted PBMCs.

The CDR3 consists of 16 residues. With V trimmed by 1 base and J by 0 bases, 4 bases remained unmatched. Per germline, CDR1 MDHEN and CDR2 SYDVKM. Per sample, a minimum of 6 million PBMCs were isolated. Primers used in a second PCR of roughly 6 to 12 cycles were a sample-barcoded 5' primer and a J-beta primer mix. TCRdb ran MiXCR on the 5' RACE reads and lists one entry per CDR3 protein. Of 1.8 million or so distinct CDR3 sequences in the sample, 30% to 40% are singletons; the top ten hold under 30%. The material sequenced was blood. The genes are TRBV28 and TRBJ2-7; 9 nucleotides align to TRBD1. This clonotype originated in a human donor in good health. CDR3 in DNA: TGTGCCAGCAGTTTATTCGGGACAGGGTTCTCCTACGAGCAGTACTTC. The encoded protein is CASSLFGTGFSYEQYF.